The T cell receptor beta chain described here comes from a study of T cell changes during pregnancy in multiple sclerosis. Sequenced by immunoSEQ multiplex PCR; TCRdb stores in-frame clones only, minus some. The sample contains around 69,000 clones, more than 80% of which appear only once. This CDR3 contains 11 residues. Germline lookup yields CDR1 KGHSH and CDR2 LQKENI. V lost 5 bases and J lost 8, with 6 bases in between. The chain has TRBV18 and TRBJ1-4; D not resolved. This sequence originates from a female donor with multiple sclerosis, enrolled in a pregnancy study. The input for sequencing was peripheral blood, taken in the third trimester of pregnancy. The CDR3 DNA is TGTGCCAGCTCATACAGAGAAAAACTGTTTTTT. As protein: CASSYREKLFF.